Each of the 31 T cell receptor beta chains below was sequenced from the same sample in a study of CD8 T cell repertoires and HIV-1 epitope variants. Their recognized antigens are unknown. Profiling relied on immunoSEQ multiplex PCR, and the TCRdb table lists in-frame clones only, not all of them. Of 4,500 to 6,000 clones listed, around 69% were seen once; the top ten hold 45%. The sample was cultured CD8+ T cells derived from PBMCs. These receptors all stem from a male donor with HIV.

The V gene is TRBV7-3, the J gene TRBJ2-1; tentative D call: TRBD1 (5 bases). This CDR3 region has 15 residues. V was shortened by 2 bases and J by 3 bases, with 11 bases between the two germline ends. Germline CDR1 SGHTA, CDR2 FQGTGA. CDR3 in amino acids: CASSLGGQGYNEQFF. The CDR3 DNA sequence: TGTGCCAGCAGCTTAGGTGGGCAGGGCTACAATGAGCAGTTCTTC.

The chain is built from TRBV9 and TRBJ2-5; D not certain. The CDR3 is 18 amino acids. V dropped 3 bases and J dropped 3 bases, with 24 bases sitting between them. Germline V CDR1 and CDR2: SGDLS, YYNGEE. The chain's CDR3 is CASSGRLVREFAEETQYF. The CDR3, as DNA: TGTGCCAGCAGCGGTAGGCTCGTACGAGAGTTTGCCGAAGAGACCCAGTACTTC.

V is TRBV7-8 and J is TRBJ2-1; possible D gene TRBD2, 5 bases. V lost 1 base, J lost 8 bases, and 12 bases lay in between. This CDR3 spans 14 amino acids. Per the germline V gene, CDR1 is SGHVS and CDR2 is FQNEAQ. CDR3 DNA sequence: TGTGCCAGCAGCTTAGATCCGGGAATGGATGAGCAGTTCTTC. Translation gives CASSLDPGMDEQFF. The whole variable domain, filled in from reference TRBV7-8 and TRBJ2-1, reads GAGVSQSPRYKVAKRGQDVALRCDPISGHVSLFWYQQALGQGPEFLTYFQNEAQLDKSGLPSDRFFAERPEGSVSTLKIQRTQQEDSAVYLCASSLDPGMDEQFFGPGTRLTVL.

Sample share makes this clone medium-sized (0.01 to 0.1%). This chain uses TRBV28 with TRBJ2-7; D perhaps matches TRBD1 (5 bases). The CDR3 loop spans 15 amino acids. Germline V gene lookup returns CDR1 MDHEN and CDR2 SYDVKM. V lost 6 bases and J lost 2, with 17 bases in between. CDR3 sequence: CASSESIGQAYEQYF. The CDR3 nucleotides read TGTGCCAGCAGCGAATCAATAGGACAAGCCTACGAGCAGTACTTC.

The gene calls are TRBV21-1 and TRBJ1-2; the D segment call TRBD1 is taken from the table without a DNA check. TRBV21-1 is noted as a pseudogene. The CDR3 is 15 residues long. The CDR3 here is CASSKVWGTGLGYTF. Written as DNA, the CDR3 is TGTGCCAGCAGCAAGGTGTGGGGGACAGGGTTAGGCTACACCTTC.

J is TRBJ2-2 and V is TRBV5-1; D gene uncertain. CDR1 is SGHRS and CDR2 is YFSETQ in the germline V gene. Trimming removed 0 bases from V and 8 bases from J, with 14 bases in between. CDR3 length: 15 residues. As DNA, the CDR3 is TGCGCCAGCAGCTTGGGGGGAAGTAACGCTGGGGAGCTGTTTTTT. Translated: CASSLGGSNAGELFF.

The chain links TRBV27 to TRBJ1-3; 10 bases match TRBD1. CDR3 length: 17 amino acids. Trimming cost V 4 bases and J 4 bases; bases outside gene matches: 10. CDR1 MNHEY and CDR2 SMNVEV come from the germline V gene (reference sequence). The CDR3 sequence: CASSYSRQGAAGNTIYF. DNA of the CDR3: TGTGCCAGCAGTTACTCCAGACAGGGGGCTGCAGGAAACACCATATATTTT.

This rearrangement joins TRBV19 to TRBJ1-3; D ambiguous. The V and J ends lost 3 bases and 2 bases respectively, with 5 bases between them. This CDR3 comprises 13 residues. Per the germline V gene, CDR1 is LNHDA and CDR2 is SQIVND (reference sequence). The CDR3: CASSMGAGNTIYF. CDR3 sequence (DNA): TGTGCCAGTAGTATGGGAGCTGGAAACACCATATATTTT.

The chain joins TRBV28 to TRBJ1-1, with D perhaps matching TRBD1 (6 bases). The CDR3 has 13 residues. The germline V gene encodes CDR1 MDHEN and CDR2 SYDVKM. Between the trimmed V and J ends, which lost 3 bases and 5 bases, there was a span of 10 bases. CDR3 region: CASSLSRGTEAFF. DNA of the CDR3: TGTGCCAGCAGTTTGAGCAGGGGAACTGAAGCTTTCTTT.

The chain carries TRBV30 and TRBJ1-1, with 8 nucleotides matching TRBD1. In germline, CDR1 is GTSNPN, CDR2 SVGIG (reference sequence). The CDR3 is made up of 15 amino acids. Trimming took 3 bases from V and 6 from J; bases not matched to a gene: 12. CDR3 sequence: CAWRDFGQGDPEAFF. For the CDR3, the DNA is TGTGCCTGGAGAGATTTCGGACAGGGAGATCCTGAAGCTTTCTTT.

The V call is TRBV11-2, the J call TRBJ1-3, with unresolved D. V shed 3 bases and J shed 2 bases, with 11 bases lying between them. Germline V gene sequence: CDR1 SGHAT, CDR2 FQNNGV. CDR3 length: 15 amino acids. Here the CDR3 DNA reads TGTGCCAGCAGCTTCTCTACAGCCCCTGGAAACACCATATATTTT. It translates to CASSFSTAPGNTIYF.

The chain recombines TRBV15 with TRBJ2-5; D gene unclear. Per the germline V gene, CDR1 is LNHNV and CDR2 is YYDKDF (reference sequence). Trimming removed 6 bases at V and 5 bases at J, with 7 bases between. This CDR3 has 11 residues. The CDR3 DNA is TGTGCCACCAGAGGAGAGGAGACCCAGTACTTC. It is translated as CATRGEETQYF.

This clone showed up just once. The CDR3 DNA follows: TGTGCCTGGACTCGGGGCACCGGGGAGCTGTTTTTT. Protein sequence: CAWTRGTGELFF. V is TRBV30 and J is TRBJ2-2; D may be TRBD2 (5 bases). The CDR3 extends over 12 amino acids. V was cut by 4 bases and J by 4 bases, with 7 bases left in between. Germline CDR1 and CDR2: GTSNPN and SVGIG (reference sequence).

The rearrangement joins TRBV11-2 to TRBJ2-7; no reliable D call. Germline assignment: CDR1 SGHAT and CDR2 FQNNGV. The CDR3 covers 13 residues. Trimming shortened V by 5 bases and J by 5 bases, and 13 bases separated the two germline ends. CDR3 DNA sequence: TGTGCCAGCAGCCCCCGATTTGGTGACGAGCAGTACTTC. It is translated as CASSPRFGDEQYF. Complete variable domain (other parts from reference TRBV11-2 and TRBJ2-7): EAGVAQSPRYKIIEKRQSVAFWCNPISGHATLYWYQQILGQGPKLLIQFQNNGVVDDSQLPKDRFSAERLKGVDSTLKIQPAKLEDSAVYLCASSPRFGDEQYFGPGTRLTVT.

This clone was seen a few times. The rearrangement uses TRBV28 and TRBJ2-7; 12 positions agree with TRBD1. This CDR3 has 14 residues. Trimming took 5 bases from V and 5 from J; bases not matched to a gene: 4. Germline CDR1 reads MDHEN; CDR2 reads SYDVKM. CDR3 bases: TGTGCCAGCAGTACGGGACAGGGGGCGGACGAGCAGTACTTC. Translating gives CASSTGQGADEQYF.

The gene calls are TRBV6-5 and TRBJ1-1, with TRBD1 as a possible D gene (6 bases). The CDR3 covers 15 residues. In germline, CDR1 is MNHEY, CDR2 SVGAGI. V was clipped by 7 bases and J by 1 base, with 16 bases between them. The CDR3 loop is CASIEGGAANTEAFF. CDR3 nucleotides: TGTGCCAGCATCGAGGGGGGGGCGGCGAACACTGAAGCTTTCTTT.

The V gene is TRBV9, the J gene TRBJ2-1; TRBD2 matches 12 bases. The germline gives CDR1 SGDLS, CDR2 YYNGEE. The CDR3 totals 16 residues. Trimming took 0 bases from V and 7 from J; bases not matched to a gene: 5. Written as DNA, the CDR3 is TGTGCCAGCAGCGTAGTGGCTAGCGGGGGGGTTAATGAGCAGTTCTTC. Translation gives CASSVVASGGVNEQFF.

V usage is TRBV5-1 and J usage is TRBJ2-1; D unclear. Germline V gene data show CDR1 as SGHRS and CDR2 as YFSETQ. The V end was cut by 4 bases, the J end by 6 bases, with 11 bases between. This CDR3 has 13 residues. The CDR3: CASSHQTVNEQFF. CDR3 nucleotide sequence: TGCGCCAGCAGCCACCAGACGGTCAATGAGCAGTTCTTC.

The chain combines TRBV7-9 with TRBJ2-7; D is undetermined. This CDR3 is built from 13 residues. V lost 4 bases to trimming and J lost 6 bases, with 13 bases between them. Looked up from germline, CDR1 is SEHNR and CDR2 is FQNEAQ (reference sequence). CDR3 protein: CASSSDPQPEQYF. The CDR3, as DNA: TGTGCCAGCAGCTCGGACCCTCAGCCCGAGCAGTACTTC.

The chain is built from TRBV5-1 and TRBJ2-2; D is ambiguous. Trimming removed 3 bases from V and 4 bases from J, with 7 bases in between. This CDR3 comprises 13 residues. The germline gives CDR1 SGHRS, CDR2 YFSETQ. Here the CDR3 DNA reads TGCGCCAGCAGCTCGGCCCTCACCGGGGAGCTGTTTTTT. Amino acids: CASSSALTGELFF.

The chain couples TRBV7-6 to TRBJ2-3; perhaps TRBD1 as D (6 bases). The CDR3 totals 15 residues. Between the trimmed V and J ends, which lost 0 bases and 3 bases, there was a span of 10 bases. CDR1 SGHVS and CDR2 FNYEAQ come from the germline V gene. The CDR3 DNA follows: TGTGCCAGCAGCTTAGCACAGGGTGGAACAGATACGCAGTATTTT. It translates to CASSLAQGGTDTQYF.

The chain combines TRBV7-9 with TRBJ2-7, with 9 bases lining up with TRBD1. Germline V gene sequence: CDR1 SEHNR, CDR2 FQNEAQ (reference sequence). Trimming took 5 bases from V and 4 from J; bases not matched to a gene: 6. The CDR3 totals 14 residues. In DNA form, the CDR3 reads TGTGCCAGCAGCATTCCGGGACAGGGTTACGAGCAGTACTTC. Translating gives CASSIPGQGYEQYF.

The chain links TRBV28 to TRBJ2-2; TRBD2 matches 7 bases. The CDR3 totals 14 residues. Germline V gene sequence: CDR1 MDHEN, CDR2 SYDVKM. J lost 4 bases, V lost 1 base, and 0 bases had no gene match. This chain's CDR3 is CASSLSGGTGELFF. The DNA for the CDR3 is TGTGCCAGCAGTTTATCGGGGGGCACCGGGGAGCTGTTTTTT. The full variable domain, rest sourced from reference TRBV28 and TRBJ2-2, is DVKVTQSSRYLVKRTGEKVFLECVQDMDHENMFWYRQDPGLGLRLIYFSYDVKMKEKGDIPEGYSVSREKKERFSLILESASTNQTSMYLCASSLSGGTGELFFGEGSRLTVL.

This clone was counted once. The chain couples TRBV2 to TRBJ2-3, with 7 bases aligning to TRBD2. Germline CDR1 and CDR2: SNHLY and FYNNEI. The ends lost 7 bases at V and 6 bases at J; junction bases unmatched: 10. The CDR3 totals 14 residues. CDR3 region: CASNGGSDADTQYF. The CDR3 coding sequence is TGTGCCAGCAACGGCGGGAGCGACGCGGATACGCAGTATTTT.

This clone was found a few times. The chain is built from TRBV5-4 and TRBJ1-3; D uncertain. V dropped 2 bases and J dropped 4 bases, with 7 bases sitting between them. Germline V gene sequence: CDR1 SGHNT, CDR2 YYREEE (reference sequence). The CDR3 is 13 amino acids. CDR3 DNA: TGTGCCAGCAGCTTCGTTGGGGGAAACACCATATATTTT. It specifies CASSFVGGNTIYF.

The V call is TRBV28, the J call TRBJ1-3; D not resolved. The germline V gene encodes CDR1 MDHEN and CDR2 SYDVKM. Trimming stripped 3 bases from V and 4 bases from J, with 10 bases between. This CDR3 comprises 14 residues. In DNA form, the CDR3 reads TGTGCCAGCAGTTTCCGGGGTCACGGAAACACCATATATTTT. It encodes CASSFRGHGNTIYF.

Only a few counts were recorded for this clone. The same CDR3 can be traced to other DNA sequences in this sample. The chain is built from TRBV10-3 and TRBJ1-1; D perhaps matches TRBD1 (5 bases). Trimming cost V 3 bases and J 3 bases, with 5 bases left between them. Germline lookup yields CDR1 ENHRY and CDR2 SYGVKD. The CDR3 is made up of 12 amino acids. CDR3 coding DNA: TGTGCCATCAGTGAAGGGGACACTGAAGCTTTCTTT. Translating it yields CAISEGDTEAFF.

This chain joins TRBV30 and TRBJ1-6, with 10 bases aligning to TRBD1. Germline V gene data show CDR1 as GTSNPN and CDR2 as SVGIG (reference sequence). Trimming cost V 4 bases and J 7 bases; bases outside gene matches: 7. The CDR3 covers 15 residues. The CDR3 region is CAWTRQGAWNSPLHF. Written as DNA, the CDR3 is TGTGCCTGGACCCGACAGGGGGCTTGGAATTCACCCCTCCACTTT.

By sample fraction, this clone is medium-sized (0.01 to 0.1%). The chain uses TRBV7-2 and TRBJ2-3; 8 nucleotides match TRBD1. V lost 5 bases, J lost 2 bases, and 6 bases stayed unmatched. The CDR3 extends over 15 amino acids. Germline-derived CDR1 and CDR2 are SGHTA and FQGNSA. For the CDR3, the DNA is TGTGCCAGCAGCCCAGGACAGGGCAACACAGATACGCAGTATTTT. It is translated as CASSPGQGNTDTQYF.

The CDR3 DNA is TGTGCCAGCAGCCCGCCAGGGGTCGAGCAGTTCTTC. Translation gives CASSPPGVEQFF. V is TRBV7-9 and J is TRBJ2-1; a possible D gene is TRBD1 (6 bases). V gave up 5 bases and J gave up 10 bases, with 12 bases separating them. Germline V lookup: CDR1 SEHNR, CDR2 FQNEAQ (reference sequence). The CDR3 loop spans 12 amino acids.

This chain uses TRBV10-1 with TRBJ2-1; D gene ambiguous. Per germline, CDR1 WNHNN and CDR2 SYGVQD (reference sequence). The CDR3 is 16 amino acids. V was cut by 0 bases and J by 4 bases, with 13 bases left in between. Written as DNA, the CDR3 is TGCGCCAGCAGTGAGTCAAAGGCTACCCTATACAATGAGCAGTTCTTC. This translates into CASSESKATLYNEQFF.